These 4 T cell receptor beta chains originate from one sample sequenced in a study of blood T cell repertoires in COVID-19. Repertoires were generated with immunoSEQ multiplex PCR, while TCRdb's copy carries only in-frame clones and drops some. This table has over 150,000 clones, 85% to 90% appearing once. Sequenced sample: peripheral blood. The source is a young woman who had recovered from COVID-19.

The chain combines TRBV14 with TRBJ2-1; maybe TRBD2 (6 bases). CDR1 SGHDN and CDR2 FVKESK come from the germline V gene. The CDR3 sequence is 17 residues long. Trimming took 2 bases from V and 4 from J, leaving 18 bases between them. CDR3 sequence (DNA): TGTGCCAGCAGCCAAACACCAAGCGGCGCGGGGTACAATGAGCAGTTCTTC. Translating gives CASSQTPSGAGYNEQFF.

The rearrangement uses TRBV2 and TRBJ2-1; the match to TRBD1 covers 7 bases. Unmatched junction bases numbered 20, after V lost 6 bases and J lost 3 bases. The CDR3 consists of 19 residues. In germline, CDR1 is SNHLY, CDR2 FYNNEI. The CDR3 nucleotides are TGTGCCAGCAGGCTCACAGGGGATGCGCATAGTCGACACTACAATGAGCAGTTCTTC. It codes for CASRLTGDAHSRHYNEQFF.

The chain recombines TRBV11-2 with TRBJ2-2; D ambiguous. Germline CDR1 is SGHAT and CDR2 is FQNNGV. V was clipped by 1 base and J by 2 bases, with 5 bases between them. The CDR3 runs 14 residues. CDR3 protein: CASSLGLNTGELFF. CDR3 DNA sequence: TGTGCCAGCAGCTTAGGGCTCAACACCGGGGAGCTGTTTTTT. Based on the CDR3 plus reference TRBV11-2 and TRBJ2-2, the full variable domain is EAGVAQSPRYKIIEKRQSVAFWCNPISGHATLYWYQQILGQGPKLLIQFQNNGVVDDSQLPKDRFSAERLKGVDSTLKIQPAKLEDSAVYLCASSLGLNTGELFFGEGSRLTVL.

This sequence joins TRBV5-1 and TRBJ2-1; 11 bases match TRBD2. The CDR3 has 15 residues. Germline CDR1 SGHRS, CDR2 YFSETQ. The V gene end was trimmed by 7 bases and the J gene end by 0 bases; junction bases not matched to a gene: 3. The CDR3 bases are TGCGCCAGCGGGACTAGCGGCCACTCCTACAATGAGCAGTTCTTC. This codes for CASGTSGHSYNEQFF. Drawing the rest from reference TRBV5-1 and TRBJ2-1, the complete variable domain is KAGVTQTPRYLIKTRGQQVTLSCSPISGHRSVSWYQQTPGQGLQFLFEYFSETQRNKGNFPGRFSGRQFSNSRSEMNVSTLELGDSALYLCASGTSGHSYNEQFFGPGTRLTVL.